The 12 T cell receptor beta chains reported below all come from one sample, sequenced in a study of blood T cell repertoires in COVID-19. Here immunoSEQ multiplex PCR was the method, and the copy in TCRdb shows in-frame clones only, minus some. The data contain approximately 110,000 clones, around 85% of them seen just once; the ten biggest clones take up 13%. Sequences were obtained from peripheral blood. Receptors originate from a human donor in a cohort sampled during active COVID-19.

This clone appeared once. This sequence joins TRBV7-9 and TRBJ1-1, with 7 bases fitting TRBD1. With 3 bases clipped from V and 13 bases from J, the junction kept 14 bases outside the gene matches. The CDR3 extends over 14 amino acids. CDR1 SEHNR and CDR2 FQNEAQ come from the germline V gene (reference sequence). The CDR3 region has the DNA TGTGCCAGCAGCTTGGATATACAGGGGTCGAGAGGTTTCTTT. This encodes CASSLDIQGSRGFF.

On this clone itself: The same CDR3 is also encoded by other DNA sequences in this sample. V gene TRBV4-2 combines with J gene TRBJ1-1; possible D gene TRBD1, 5 bases. Germline V gives CDR1 LGHNA, CDR2 YNFKEQ. V was cut by 0 bases and J by 4 bases, with 9 bases left in between. The CDR3 is 14 residues long. The CDR3 here is CASSQEGRGTEAFF. CDR3 sequence (DNA): TGTGCCAGCAGCCAAGAAGGGAGGGGCACTGAAGCTTTCTTT.

The chain uses TRBV7-8 and TRBJ2-3, with TRBD1 as a possible D gene (6 bases). V dropped 2 bases and J dropped 3 bases, with 12 bases sitting between them. Germline CDR1 is SGHVS and CDR2 is FQNEAQ. The CDR3 is 15 residues long. The CDR3 sequence: CASSLTGWDTDTQYF. In DNA, the CDR3 is TGTGCCAGCAGCTTAACAGGGTGGGATACAGATACGCAGTATTTT.

This clone has more than one count but fewer than ten. V usage is TRBV30 and J usage is TRBJ2-7; TRBD1 aligns across 10 bases. Per the germline V gene, CDR1 is GTSNPN and CDR2 is SVGIG (reference sequence). The CDR3 has 14 amino acids. Unmatched junction bases numbered 6, after V lost 4 bases and J lost 3 bases. CDR3 nucleotides: TGTGCCTGGACCAATGGACAGGGGGACTACGAGCAGTACTTC. Protein: CAWTNGQGDYEQYF.

The chain has TRBV6-5 and TRBJ1-5; D gene unclear. CDR3 size: 13 residues. CDR1 MNHEY and CDR2 SVGAGI come from the germline V gene. V was shortened by 4 bases and J by 5 bases, with 9 bases between the two germline ends. The CDR3 DNA sequence: TGTGCCAGCAGTTTTGCAGGCGATCAGCCCCAGCATTTT. It is translated as CASSFAGDQPQHF.

The chain has TRBV6-4 and TRBJ2-2, with a weak D call TRBD2 (5 bases). From germline, CDR1 is MRHNA and CDR2 SNTAGT. V lost 6 bases and J 2 bases, leaving 10 bases between the germline ends. CDR3 length: 14 residues. The CDR3 DNA reads as TGTGCCAGCAGAGTAGCGAAAAACACCGGGGAGCTGTTTTTT. This translates into CASRVAKNTGELFF.

The gene calls are TRBV7-3 and TRBJ2-1, with TRBD2 identical over 12 bases. Germline lookup yields CDR1 SGHTA and CDR2 FQGTGA. The CDR3 loop spans 15 amino acids. V dropped 6 bases and J dropped 2; count of bases not matched to a gene: 2. In DNA, the CDR3 is TGTGCCAGCAGGACTAGCGGGGGCGCCTACAATGAGCAGTTCTTC. Translated, it gives CASRTSGGAYNEQFF.

The chain is built from TRBV5-5 and TRBJ2-2; TRBD2 is a possible D gene (5 bases). The CDR3 loop spans 15 amino acids. The V gene lost 2 bases and the J gene lost 0 bases, with 8 bases spanning the gap. Germline CDR1 SGHKS, CDR2 YYEKEE (reference sequence). The CDR3 spells CASSFEGSNTGELFF. CDR3 bases: TGTGCCAGCAGCTTTGAGGGTTCGAACACCGGGGAGCTGTTTTTT.

This clone was detected only once. J is TRBJ1-2 and V is TRBV20-1; possible D gene TRBD1, 5 bases. CDR3 length: 15 amino acids. Germline CDR1 and CDR2: DFQATT and SNEGSKA (reference sequence). V shed 3 bases and J shed 7 bases, with 21 bases lying between them. The CDR3 coding sequence is TGCAGTGCTAGTCCGGGACTTTCAACTTGGGGTGGCTACACCTTC. It codes for CSASPGLSTWGGYTF.

This chain connects TRBV4-1 to TRBJ1-4, with TRBD1 identical over 7 bases. The CDR3 is made up of 14 amino acids. Germline assignment: CDR1 MGHRA and CDR2 YSYEKL. After removal of 4 bases from V and 6 bases from J, the junction contained 5 bases not matched to a gene. In DNA form, the CDR3 reads TGCGCCAGCAGCCTTAATACAGGGGATGAAAAACTGTTTTTT. Its translation: CASSLNTGDEKLFF.

The chain has TRBV7-2 and TRBJ2-1; 11 bases line up with TRBD2. There are 19 residues in the CDR3. Germline trimming cut 1 base from V and 7 bases from J; bases unmatched to any gene: 15. Germline-derived CDR1 and CDR2 are SGHTA and FQGNSA. The CDR3 coding sequence is TGTGCCAGCAGCTTAGTGGGACTAGCGGCCGGGGTGGGACATAATGAGCAGTTCTTC. Amino acid sequence: CASSLVGLAAGVGHNEQFF.

This clone was counted a few times. This rearrangement joins TRBV5-1 to TRBJ2-7; TRBD1 aligns across 8 bases. Unmatched junction bases numbered 6, after V lost 0 bases and J lost 4 bases. CDR1 is SGHRS and CDR2 is YFSETQ in the germline V gene. The CDR3 extends over 15 amino acids. The CDR3 loop reads CASSLGQGAQYEQYF. DNA of the CDR3: TGCGCCAGCAGCTTGGGCCAGGGGGCGCAGTACGAGCAGTACTTC.